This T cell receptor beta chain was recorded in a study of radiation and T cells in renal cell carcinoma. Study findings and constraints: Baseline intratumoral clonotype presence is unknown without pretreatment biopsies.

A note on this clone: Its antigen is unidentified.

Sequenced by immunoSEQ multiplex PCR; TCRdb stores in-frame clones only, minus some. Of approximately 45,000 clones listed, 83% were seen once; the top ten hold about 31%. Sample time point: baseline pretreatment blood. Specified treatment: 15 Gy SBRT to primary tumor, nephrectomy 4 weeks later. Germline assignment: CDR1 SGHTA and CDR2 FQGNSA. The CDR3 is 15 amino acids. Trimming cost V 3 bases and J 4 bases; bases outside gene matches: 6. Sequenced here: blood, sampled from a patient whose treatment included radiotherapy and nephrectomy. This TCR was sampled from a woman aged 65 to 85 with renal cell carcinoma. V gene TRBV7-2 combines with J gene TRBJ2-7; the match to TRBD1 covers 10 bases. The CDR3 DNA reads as TGTGCCAGCAGCTTTGATGGGACAGGGGTGTACGAGCAGTACTTC. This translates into CASSFDGTGVYEQYF.